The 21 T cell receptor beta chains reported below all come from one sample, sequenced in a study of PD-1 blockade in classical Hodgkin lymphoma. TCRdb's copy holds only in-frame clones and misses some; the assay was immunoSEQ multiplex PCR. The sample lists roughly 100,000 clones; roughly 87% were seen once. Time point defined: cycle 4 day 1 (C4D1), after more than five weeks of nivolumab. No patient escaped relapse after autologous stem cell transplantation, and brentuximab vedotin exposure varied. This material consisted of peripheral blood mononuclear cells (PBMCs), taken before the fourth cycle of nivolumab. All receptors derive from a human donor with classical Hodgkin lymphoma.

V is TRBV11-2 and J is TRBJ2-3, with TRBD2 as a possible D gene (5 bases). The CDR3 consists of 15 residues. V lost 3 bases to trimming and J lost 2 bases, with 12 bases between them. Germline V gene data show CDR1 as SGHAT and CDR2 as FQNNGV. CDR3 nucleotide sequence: TGTGCCAGCAGCTTCCCCGGCGACTACACAGATACGCAGTATTTT. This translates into CASSFPGDYTDTQYF.

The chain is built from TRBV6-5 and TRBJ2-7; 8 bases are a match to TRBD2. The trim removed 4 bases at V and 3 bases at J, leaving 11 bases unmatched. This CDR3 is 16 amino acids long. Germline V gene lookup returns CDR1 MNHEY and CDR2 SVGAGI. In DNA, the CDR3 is TGTGCCAGCAGTTCCCTATCTAGCGGGTGGAACTACGAGCAGTACTTC. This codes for CASSSLSSGWNYEQYF.

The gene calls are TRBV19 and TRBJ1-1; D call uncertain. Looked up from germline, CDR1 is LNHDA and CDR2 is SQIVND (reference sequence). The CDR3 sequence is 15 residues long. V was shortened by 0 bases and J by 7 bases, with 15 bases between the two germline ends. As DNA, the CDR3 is TGTGCCAGTAGTATAGATTCGGGGTGGAGGAGTGAAGCTTTCTTT. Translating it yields CASSIDSGWRSEAFF.

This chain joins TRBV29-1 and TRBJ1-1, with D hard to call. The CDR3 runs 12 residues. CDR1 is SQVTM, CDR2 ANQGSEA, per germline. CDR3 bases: TGCAGTGTCGGCGGACTGAACACTGAAGCTTTCTTT. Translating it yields CSVGGLNTEAFF.

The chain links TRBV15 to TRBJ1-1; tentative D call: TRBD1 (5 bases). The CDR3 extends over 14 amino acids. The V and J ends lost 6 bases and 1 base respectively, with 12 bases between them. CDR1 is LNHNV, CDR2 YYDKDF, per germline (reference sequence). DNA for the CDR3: TGTGCCACCAGAGACCGGGGGACGAACACTGAAGCTTTCTTT. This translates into CATRDRGTNTEAFF.

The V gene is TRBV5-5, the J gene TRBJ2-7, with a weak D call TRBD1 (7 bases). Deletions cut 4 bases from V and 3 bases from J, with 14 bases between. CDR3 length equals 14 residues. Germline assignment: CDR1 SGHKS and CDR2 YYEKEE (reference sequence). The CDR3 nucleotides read TGTGCCAGCAGCCGGGGGAGACAGGGCTACGAGCAGTACTTC. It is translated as CASSRGRQGYEQYF.

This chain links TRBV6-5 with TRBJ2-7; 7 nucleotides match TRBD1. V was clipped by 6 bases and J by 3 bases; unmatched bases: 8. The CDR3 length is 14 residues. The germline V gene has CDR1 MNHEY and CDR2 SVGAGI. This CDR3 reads CASSYGTVGYEQYF. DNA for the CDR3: TGTGCCAGCAGCTACGGGACAGTCGGCTACGAGCAGTACTTC.

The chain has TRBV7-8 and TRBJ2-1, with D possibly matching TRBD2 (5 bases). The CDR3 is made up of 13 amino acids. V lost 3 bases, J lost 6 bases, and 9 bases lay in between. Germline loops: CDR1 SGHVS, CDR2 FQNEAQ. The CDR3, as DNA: TGTGCCAGCAGCTTCCCCGGGGTCAATGAGCAGTTCTTC. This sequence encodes CASSFPGVNEQFF.

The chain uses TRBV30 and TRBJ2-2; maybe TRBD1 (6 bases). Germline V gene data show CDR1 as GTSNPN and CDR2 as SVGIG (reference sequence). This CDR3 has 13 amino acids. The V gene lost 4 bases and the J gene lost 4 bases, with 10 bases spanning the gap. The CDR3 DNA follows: TGTGCCTGGACCAAGGGGGTCACCGGGGAGCTGTTTTTT. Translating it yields CAWTKGVTGELFF.

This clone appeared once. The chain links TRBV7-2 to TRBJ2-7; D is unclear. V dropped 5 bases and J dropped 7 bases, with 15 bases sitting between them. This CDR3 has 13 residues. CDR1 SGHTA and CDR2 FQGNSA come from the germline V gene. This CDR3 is CASSLGHPGEQYF. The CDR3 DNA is TGTGCCAGCAGCCTAGGGCACCCCGGTGAGCAGTACTTC.

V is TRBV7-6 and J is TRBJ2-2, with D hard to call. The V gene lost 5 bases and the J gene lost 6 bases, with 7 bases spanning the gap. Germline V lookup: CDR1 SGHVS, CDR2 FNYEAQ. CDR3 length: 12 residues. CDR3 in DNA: TGTGCCAGCAGCCAGTTAGCCGGGGAGCTGTTTTTT. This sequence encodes CASSQLAGELFF.

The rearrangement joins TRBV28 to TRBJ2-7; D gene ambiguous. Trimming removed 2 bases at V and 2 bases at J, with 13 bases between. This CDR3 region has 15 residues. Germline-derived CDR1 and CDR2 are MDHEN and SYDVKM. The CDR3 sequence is CASSLGPPLPYEQYF. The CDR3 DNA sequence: TGTGCCAGCAGTTTAGGGCCTCCCTTACCCTACGAGCAGTACTTC.

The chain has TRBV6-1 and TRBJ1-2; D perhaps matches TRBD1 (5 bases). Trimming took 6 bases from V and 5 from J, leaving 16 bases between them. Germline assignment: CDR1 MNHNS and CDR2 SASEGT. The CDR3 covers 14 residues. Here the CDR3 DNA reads TGTGCCAGCAGGGGGGACTCCAGGAGGTATGGCTACACCTTC. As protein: CASRGDSRRYGYTF.

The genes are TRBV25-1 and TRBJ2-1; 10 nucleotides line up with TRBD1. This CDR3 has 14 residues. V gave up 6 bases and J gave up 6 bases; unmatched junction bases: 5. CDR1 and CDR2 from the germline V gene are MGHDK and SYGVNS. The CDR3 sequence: CASRDRGNFNEQFF. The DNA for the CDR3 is TGTGCCAGCAGGGACAGGGGGAACTTCAATGAGCAGTTCTTC.

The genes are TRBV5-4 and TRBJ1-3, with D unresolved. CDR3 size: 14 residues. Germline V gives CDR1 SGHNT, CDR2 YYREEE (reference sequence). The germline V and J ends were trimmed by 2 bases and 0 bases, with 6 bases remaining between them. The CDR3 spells CASSFDISGNTIYF. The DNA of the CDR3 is TGTGCCAGCAGCTTCGACATCTCTGGAAACACCATATATTTT.

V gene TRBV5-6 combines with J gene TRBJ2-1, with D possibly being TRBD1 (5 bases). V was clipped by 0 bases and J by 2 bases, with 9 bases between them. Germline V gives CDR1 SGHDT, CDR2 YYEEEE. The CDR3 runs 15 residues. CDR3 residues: CASSLEVGPYNEQFF. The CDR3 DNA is TGTGCCAGCAGCTTGGAAGTGGGGCCCTACAATGAGCAGTTCTTC.

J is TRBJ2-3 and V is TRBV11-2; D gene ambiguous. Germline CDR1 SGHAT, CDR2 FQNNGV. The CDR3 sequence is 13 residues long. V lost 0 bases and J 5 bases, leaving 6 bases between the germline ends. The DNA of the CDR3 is TGTGCCAGCAGCTTAGATCCCCAAGATACGCAGTATTTT. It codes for CASSLDPQDTQYF.

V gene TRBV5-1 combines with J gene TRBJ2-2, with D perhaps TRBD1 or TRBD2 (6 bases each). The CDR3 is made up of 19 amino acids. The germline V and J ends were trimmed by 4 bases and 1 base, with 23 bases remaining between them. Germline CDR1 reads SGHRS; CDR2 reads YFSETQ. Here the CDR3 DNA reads TGCGCCAGCAGCGCCGGCGGGACACAGATACCATTGAACACCGGGGAGCTGTTTTTT. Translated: CASSAGGTQIPLNTGELFF.

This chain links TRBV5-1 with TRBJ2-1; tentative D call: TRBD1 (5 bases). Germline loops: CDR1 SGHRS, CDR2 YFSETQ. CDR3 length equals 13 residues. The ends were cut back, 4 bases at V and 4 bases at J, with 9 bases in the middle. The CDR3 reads CASSTKGYNEQFF. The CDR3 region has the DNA TGCGCCAGCAGCACAAAGGGGTACAATGAGCAGTTCTTC.

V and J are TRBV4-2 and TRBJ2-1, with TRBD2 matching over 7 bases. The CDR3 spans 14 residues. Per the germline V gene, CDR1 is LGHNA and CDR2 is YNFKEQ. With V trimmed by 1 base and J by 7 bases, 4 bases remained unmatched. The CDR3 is CASSQGDGRNEQFF. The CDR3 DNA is TGTGCCAGCAGCCAAGGAGACGGGAGGAATGAGCAGTTCTTC.

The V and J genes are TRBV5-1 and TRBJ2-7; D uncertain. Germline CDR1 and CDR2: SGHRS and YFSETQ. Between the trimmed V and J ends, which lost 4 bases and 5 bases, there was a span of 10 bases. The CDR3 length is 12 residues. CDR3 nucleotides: TGCGCCAGCAGCAGGCCTTCCGACGAGCAGTACTTC. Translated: CASSRPSDEQYF.